This T cell receptor (beta chain) came from a study of blood T cell repertoires in COVID-19. TCRdb's table, derived via immunoSEQ multiplex PCR, lists solely in-frame clones and lacks some. The sample records under 200,000 clones, about 86% being singletons. This clone appeared once. Sequencing was carried out using peripheral blood. This TCR derives from a man in his 60s with acute or convalescent COVID-19.

The DNA for the CDR3 is TGCGCCAGCAGTACTAGCGGAGGAAGCACAGATACGCAGTATTTT. Translating gives CASSTSGGSTDTQYF. V is TRBV10-1 and J is TRBJ2-3, with 8 nucleotides matching TRBD2. This CDR3 has 15 residues. The V gene's germline CDR1 is WNHNN and CDR2 SYGVQD (reference sequence). After removal of 5 bases from V and 0 bases from J, the junction contained 4 bases not matched to a gene.